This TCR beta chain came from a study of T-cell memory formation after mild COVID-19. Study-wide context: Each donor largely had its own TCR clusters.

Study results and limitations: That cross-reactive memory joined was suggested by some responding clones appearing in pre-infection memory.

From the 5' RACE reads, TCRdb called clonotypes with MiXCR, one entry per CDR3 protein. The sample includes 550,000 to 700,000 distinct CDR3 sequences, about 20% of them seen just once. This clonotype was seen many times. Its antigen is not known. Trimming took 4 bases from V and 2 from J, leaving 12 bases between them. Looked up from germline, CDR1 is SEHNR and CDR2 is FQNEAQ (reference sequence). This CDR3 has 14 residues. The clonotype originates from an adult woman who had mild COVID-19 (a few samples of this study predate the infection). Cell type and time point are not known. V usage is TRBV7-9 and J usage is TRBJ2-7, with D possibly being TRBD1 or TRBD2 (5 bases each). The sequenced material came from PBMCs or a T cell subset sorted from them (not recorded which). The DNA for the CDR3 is TGTGCCAGCAGCTCGTCCGGGACGGCCTACGAGCAGTACTTC. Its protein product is CASSSSGTAYEQYF.